This T cell receptor beta chain appears in the sequencing data of a study of cytomegalovirus exposure and HLA in healthy donors. PCR was performed using 60 Vbeta and 13 Jbeta primers. Produced via immunoSEQ multiplex PCR; TCRdb's table is partial and in-frame only. The repertoire holds some 120,000 clones, with roughly 79% as singletons. Trimming removed 1 base at V and 0 bases at J, with 9 bases between. The CDR3 spans 15 residues. Per the germline V gene, CDR1 is MNHNS and CDR2 is SASEGT. The table lists this clone with a count of one. J is TRBJ1-2 and V is TRBV6-1, with D hard to call. The TCR comes from a middle-aged woman in good health and CMV-seronegative. Sequenced sample: PBMCs. CDR3 DNA sequence: TGTGCCAGCAGTGAAGGCGGCAGACCTAACTATGGCTACACCTTC. Translation gives CASSEGGRPNYGYTF.